This T cell receptor beta chain stems from a study of T cell repertoires in cytomegalovirus infection. TCRdb re-called the reads with MiXCR, one entry per CDR3 protein. Of approximately 1,000,000 distinct CDR3 sequences listed, 31% are singletons. CDR1 and CDR2 (germline): MNHEY, SVGAGI. The CDR3 consists of 15 residues. The J segment lost 2 bases and the V segment lost 5 bases, leaving 8 bases of the junction unmatched. Turning to this clonotype: Its antigen is currently unknown.

V usage is TRBV6-5 and J usage is TRBJ2-7; TRBD1 agrees at 8 bases. The specimen was cultured CD8+ T cells from PBMCs, collected from culture after CMV antigen stimulation. The source is a human donor in good health (CMV status not recorded). Some clones in this sample may be carry-over from other donors' samples. CDR3 sequence: CASSDTGGFPYEQYF. The DNA of the CDR3 is TGTGCCAGCAGTGACACAGGGGGTTTTCCCTACGAGCAGTACTTC.